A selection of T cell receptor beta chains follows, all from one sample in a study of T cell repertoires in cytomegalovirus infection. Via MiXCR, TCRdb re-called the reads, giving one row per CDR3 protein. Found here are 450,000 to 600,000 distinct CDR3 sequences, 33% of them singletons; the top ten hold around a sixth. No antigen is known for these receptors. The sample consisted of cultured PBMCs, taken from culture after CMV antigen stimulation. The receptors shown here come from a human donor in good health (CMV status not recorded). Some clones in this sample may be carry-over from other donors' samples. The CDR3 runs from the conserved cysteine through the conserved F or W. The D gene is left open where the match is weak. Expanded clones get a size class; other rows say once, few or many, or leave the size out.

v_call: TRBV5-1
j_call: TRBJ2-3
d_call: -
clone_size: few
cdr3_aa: CASSLVRRDTQYF
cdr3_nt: TGCGCCAGCAGCTTGGTTAGGCGAGATACGCAGTATTTT

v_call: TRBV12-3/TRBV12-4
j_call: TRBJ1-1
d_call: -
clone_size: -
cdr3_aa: CASTKGRGAEAFF
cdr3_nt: TGTGCCAGCACCAAAGGGAGGGGTGCTGAAGCTTTCTTT

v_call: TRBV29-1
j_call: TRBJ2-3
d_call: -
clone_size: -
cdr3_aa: CSVKWENTDTQYF
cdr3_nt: TGCAGCGTTAAGTGGGAAAACACAGATACGCAGTATTTT

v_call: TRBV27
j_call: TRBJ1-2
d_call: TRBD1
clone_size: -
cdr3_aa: CASSLSRDRGRGYTF
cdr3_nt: TGTGCCAGCAGTTTATCCCGGGACAGGGGACGTGGCTACACCTTC

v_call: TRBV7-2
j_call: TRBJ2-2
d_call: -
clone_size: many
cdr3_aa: CASSLAGWSAPTGELFF
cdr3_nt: TGTGCCAGCAGCTTAGCGGGGTGGTCGGCACCCACCGGGGAGCTGTTTTTT

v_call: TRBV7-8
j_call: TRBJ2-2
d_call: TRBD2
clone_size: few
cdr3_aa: CASSLISGRSGELFF
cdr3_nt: TGTGCCAGCAGCTTAATCAGCGGGAGGTCCGGGGAGCTGTTTTTT

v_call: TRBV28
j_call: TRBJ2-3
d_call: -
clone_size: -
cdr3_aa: CASFGGDTQYF
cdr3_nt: TGTGCCAGCTTCGGGGGAGATACGCAGTATTTT

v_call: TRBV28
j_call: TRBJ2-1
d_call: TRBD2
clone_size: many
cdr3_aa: CASSYTTSGSDEQFF
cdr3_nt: TGTGCCAGCAGTTACACCACTAGCGGGAGCGATGAGCAGTTCTTC

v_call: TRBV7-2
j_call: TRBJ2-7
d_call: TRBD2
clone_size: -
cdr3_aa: CASSLAPGLAYEQYF
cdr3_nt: TGTGCCAGCAGCTTAGCACCGGGACTAGCATACGAGCAGTACTTC

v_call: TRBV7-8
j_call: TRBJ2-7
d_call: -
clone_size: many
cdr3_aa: CASSLGVGVVTYEQYF
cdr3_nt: TGTGCCAGCAGCTTAGGTGTAGGGGTCGTAACCTACGAGCAGTACTTC

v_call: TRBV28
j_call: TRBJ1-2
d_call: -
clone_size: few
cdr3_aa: CASSPPINYGYTF
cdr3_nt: TGTGCCAGCAGTCCCCCAATTAACTATGGCTACACCTTC

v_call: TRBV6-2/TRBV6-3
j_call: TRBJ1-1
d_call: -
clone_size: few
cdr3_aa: CASTFEGRVNTEAFF
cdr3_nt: TGTGCCAGCACTTTCGAAGGTAGAGTGAACACTGAAGCTTTCTTT

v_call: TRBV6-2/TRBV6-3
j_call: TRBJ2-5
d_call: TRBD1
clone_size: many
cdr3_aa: CASRGQGRETQYF
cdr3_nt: TGTGCCAGCAGGGGACAGGGAAGAGAGACCCAGTACTTC

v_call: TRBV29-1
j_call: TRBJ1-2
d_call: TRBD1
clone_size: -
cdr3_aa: CSVARQGGNGYTF
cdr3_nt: TGCAGCGTTGCCCGACAGGGCGGCAATGGCTACACCTTC

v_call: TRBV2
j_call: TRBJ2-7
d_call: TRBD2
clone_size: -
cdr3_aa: CASSITSGRAFRFLYF
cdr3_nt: TGTGCCAGCAGTATAACTAGCGGGAGGGCCTTTCGTTTTTTGTACTTC

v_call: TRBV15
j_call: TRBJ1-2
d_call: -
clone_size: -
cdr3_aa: CATSISRVNYGYTF
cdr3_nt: TGTGCCACCAGCATCAGCAGGGTTAACTATGGCTACACCTTC

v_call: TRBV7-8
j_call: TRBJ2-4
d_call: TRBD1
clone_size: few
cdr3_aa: CASSPARTGVNIQYF
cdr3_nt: TGTGCCAGCAGCCCCGCTAGGACAGGGGTTAACATTCAGTACTTC

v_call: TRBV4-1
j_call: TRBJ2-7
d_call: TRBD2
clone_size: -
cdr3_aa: CASSLRASGGYYEQYF
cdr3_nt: TGCGCCAGCAGCCTTAGGGCTAGCGGGGGGTACTACGAGCAGTACTTC

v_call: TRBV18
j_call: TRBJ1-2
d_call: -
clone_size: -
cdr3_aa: CASSREGGGYGYTF
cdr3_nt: TGTGCCAGCTCAAGAGAAGGAGGGGGGTATGGCTACACCTTC

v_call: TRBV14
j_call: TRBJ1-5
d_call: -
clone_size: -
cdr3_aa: CASRFVALRDNQPQHF
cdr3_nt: TGTGCCAGCAGGTTCGTGGCCCTGAGGGACAATCAGCCCCAGCATTTT

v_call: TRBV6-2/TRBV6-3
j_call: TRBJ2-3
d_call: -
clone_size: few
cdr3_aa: CASSFSTGHTQYF
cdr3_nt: TGTGCCAGCAGTTTCTCAACCGGGCATACGCAGTATTTT

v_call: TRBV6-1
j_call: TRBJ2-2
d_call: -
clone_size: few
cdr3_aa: CASTPSVGHLNTGELFF
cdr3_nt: TGTGCCAGCACCCCATCCGTAGGACACCTAAACACCGGGGAGCTGTTTTTT

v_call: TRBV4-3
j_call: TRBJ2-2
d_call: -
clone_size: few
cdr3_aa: CASSQDEVVTGELFF
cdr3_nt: TGCGCCAGCAGCCAAGACGAGGTGGTTACCGGGGAGCTGTTTTTT

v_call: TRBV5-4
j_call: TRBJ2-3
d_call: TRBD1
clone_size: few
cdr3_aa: CASSPGQGGSRPDTQYF
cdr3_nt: TGTGCCAGCAGCCCAGGACAGGGGGGGTCTAGGCCAGATACGCAGTATTTT

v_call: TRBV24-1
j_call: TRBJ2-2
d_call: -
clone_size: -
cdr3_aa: CATSDGRDPNTGELFF
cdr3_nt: TGTGCCACCAGTGATGGGCGGGATCCGAACACCGGGGAGCTGTTTTTT

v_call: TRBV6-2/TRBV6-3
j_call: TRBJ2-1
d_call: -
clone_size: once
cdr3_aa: CASTEPYPTINEQFF
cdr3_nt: TGTGCCAGCACTGAGCCCTATCCTACCATCAATGAGCAGTTCTTC

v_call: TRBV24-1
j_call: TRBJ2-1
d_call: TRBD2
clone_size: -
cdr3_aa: CATSDVTSGRRNEQFF
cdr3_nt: TGTGCCACCAGTGATGTGACTAGCGGGAGGAGGAATGAGCAGTTCTTC

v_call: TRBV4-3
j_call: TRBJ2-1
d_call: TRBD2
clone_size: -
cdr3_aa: CASSLGLAGVSNEQFF
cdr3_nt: TGCGCCAGCAGCCTAGGACTAGCGGGAGTTAGCAATGAGCAGTTCTTC

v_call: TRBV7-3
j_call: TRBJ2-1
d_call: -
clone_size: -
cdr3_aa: CASTSAGESYNEQFF
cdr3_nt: TGTGCCAGCACCTCCGCCGGCGAATCCTACAATGAGCAGTTCTTC

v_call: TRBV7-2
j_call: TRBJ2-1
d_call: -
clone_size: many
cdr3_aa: CASSLVYPTSSYNEQFF
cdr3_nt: TGTGCCAGCAGCTTAGTTTACCCAACGAGCTCCTACAATGAGCAGTTCTTC

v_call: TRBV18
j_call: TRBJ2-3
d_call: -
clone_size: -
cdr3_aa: CASSQAEPSTDTQYF
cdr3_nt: TGTGCCAGCTCACAGGCGGAACCTAGCACAGATACGCAGTATTTT

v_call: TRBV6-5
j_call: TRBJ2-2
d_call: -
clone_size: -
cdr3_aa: CASSPRHANTGELFF
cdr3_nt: TGTGCCAGCAGCCCCCGACACGCGAACACCGGGGAGCTGTTTTTT

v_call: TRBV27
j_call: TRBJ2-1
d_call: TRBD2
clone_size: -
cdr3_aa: CASSFQSGGGPYNEQFF
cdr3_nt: TGTGCCAGCAGCTTCCAATCGGGGGGAGGGCCCTACAATGAGCAGTTCTTC

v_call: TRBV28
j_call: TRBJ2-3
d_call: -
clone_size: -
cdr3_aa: CASSSPPRDTDTQYF
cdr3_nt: TGTGCCAGCAGTTCCCCCCCCCGGGACACAGATACGCAGTATTTT

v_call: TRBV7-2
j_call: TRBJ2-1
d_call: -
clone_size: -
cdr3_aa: CASSPSKGRQFF
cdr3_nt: TGTGCCAGCAGCCCCAGTAAGGGTAGGCAGTTCTTC

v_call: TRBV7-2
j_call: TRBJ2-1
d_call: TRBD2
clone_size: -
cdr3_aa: CASSLMRGRAGNEQFF
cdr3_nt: TGTGCCAGCAGCTTAATGCGCGGGAGGGCCGGCAATGAGCAGTTCTTC

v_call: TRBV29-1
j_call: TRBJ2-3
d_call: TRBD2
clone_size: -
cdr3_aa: CSVDGGGPTSRTQYF
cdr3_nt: TGCAGCGTTGACGGGGGAGGGCCCACCTCCAGGACGCAGTATTTT

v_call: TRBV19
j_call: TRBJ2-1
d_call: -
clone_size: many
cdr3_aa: CASSIDSASPYNNEQFF
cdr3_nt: TGTGCCAGTAGTATAGATTCCGCTAGCCCATACAACAATGAGCAGTTCTTC

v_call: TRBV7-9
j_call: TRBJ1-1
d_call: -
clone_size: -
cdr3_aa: CAARDSADTEAFF
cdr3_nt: TGTGCCGCTAGGGACTCGGCGGACACTGAAGCTTTCTTT

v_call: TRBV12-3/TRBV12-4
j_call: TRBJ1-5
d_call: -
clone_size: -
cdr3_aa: CASSLAMGSDQPQHF
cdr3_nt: TGTGCCAGCAGTTTAGCGATGGGGTCCGATCAGCCCCAGCATTTT

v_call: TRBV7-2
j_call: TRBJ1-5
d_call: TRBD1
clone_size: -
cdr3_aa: CASSFTGGFREPQHF
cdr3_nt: TGTGCCAGCAGCTTCACAGGGGGCTTCCGTGAGCCCCAGCATTTT

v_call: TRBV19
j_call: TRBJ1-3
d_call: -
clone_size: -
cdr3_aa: CASSIDASGNTIYF
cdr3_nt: TGTGCCAGTAGTATAGACGCCTCTGGAAACACCATATATTTT

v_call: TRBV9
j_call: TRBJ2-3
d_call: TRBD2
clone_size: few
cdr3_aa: CASSIPSGRAGTDTQYF
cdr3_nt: TGTGCCAGCAGCATACCTAGCGGGAGGGCTGGCACAGATACGCAGTATTTT

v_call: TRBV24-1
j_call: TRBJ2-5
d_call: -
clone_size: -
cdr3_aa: CVTTEGRSSETQYF
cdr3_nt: TGTGTCACCACAGAAGGGAGGTCCTCGGAGACCCAGTACTTC

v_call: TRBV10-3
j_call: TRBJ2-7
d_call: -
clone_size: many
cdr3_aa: CAIRGGGTVTYEQYF
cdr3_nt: TGTGCCATCAGGGGGGGTGGGACGGTGACCTACGAGCAGTACTTC

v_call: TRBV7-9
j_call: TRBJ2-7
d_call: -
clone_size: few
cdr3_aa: CASSRRGGSYEQYF
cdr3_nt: TGTGCCAGCAGCCGCCGGGGTGGCTCCTACGAGCAGTACTTC

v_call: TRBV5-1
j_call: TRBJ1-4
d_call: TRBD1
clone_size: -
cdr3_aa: CASSSGQGTGEKLFF
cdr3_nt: TGCGCCAGCAGCTCGGGACAGGGGACGGGCGAAAAACTGTTTTTT

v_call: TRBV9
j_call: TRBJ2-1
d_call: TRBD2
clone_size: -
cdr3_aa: CASSVASGRAYNEQFF
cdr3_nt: TGTGCCAGCAGCGTAGCTAGCGGGAGGGCGTACAATGAGCAGTTCTTC

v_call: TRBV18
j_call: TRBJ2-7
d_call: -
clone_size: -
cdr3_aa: CASSPQDRATYEQYF
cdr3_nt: TGTGCCAGCTCACCACAGGACAGAGCTACCTACGAGCAGTACTTC

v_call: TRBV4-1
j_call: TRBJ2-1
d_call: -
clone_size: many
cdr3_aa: CASSQLDIISYNEQFF
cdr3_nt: TGCGCCAGCAGCCAACTAGACATAATCTCCTACAATGAGCAGTTCTTC

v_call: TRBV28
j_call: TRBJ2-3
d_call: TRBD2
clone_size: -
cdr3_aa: CASSPSGREDTQYF
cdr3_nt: TGTGCCAGCAGCCCTAGCGGGAGGGAAGATACGCAGTATTTT

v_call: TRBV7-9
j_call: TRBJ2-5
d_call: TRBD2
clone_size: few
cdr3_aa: CASSPTVAGARETQYF
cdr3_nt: TGTGCCAGCAGCCCAACGGTAGCGGGAGCGAGGGAGACCCAGTACTTC

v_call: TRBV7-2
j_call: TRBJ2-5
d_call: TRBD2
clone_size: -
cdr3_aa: CASSLAPPGGAQETQYF
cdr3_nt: TGTGCCAGCAGCTTAGCCCCCCCGGGGGGAGCGCAAGAGACCCAGTACTTC

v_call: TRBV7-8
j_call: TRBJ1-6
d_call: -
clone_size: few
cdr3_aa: CASSLEQTHNSPLHF
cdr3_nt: TGTGCCAGCAGCTTAGAACAGACTCATAATTCACCCCTCCACTTT